These 10 T cell receptor beta chains came from one sample sequenced in a study of blood T cell repertoires in COVID-19 (dated by TCRdb to 2019 to 2021). The library was built by means of the immunoSEQ multiplex PCR assay. Not all clones reach the TCRdb copy of this immuneACCESS table, which keeps in-frame sequences only. Checked studies attribute under half of the gap to unresolved V genes and leave the rest unexplained. Recorded for this sample are over 130,000 clones; about 74% of them occurred a single time. Roughly 15% of the sample rests with the top ten. The source material was peripheral blood. These receptors were obtained from a middle-aged man with acute or convalescent COVID-19.

This clone was recorded only once. The V and J genes are TRBV14 and TRBJ2-3; TRBD1 is a possible D gene (5 bases). Germline V gene sequence: CDR1 SGHDN, CDR2 FVKESK. CDR3 size: 14 residues. V was trimmed by 4 bases and J by 5 bases, leaving 13 bases between them. CDR3 sequence: CASSPRRREDTQYF. CDR3 DNA sequence: TGTGCCAGCAGCCCGAGGCGCAGGGAAGATACGCAGTATTTT.

The V gene is TRBV27, the J gene TRBJ1-2; D is perhaps TRBD1 (6 bases). This CDR3 spans 14 amino acids. Trimming removed 3 bases from V and 7 bases from J, with 15 bases in between. The germline V gene has CDR1 MNHEY and CDR2 SMNVEV (reference sequence). DNA for the CDR3: TGTGCCAGCAGTTTGAGAGGGGGAGCTGCTGGCTACACCTTC. Encoded protein: CASSLRGGAAGYTF.

J is TRBJ1-1 and V is TRBV12-3 or TRBV12-4; 9 bases line up with TRBD1. This CDR3 is 13 amino acids long. The trim removed 6 bases at V and 4 bases at J, leaving 3 bases unmatched. CDR3 coding DNA: TGTGCCAGCAGGTGGGACAGGGCCACTGAAGCTTTCTTT. As protein: CASRWDRATEAFF.

This clone was found once. V is TRBV6-4 and J is TRBJ2-3, with TRBD2 matching over 8 bases. Germline V gene lookup returns CDR1 MRHNA and CDR2 SNTAGT. CDR3 size: 15 residues. Trimming removed 5 bases from V and 6 bases from J; junction bases left unmatched: 10. Here the CDR3 reads CASSTSAGGRDTQYF. CDR3 in DNA: TGTGCCAGCAGTACCTCGGCGGGGGGCCGGGATACGCAGTATTTT.

The chain uses TRBV6-5 and TRBJ2-1; possible D gene TRBD1, 5 bases. Trimming removed 0 bases at V and 6 bases at J, with 9 bases between. Germline V CDR1 and CDR2: MNHEY, SVGAGI. CDR3 length: 14 residues. The CDR3 loop reads CASSYSSGRNEQFF. In DNA, the CDR3 is TGTGCCAGCAGTTACTCGTCAGGGCGCAATGAGCAGTTCTTC.

The chain carries TRBV6-1 and TRBJ1-2; 8 nucleotides align to TRBD1. With 2 bases clipped from V and 8 bases from J, the junction kept 4 bases outside the gene matches. Germline V gene lookup returns CDR1 MNHNS and CDR2 SASEGT. CDR3 size: 13 residues. The CDR3 nucleotides read TGTGCCAGCAGTGAACAGGGGGCTGGGGGCTACACCTTC. This codes for CASSEQGAGGYTF.

This chain connects TRBV9 to TRBJ1-2; the D is unclear. The length of the CDR3 is 15 residues. Germline CDR1 reads SGDLS; CDR2 reads YYNGEE. Trimming removed 0 bases at V and 5 bases at J, with 14 bases between. As DNA, the CDR3 is TGTGCCAGCAGCGTAGCTGATGGGGTAGCGTATGGCTACACCTTC. Protein: CASSVADGVAYGYTF.

This chain links TRBV18 with TRBJ2-1; D perhaps matches TRBD1 (6 bases). Trimming shortened V by 2 bases and J by 4 bases, and 12 bases separated the two germline ends. Germline V lookup: CDR1 KGHSH, CDR2 LQKENI. The CDR3 spans 15 residues. The CDR3 is CASSPALGAYNEQFF. The CDR3, as DNA: TGTGCCAGCTCACCAGCCTTGGGGGCTTACAATGAGCAGTTCTTC.

The V and J genes are TRBV6-6 and TRBJ1-2, with TRBD1 identical over 7 bases. Germline CDR1 MNHNY, CDR2 SVGAGI (reference sequence). The CDR3 runs 14 residues. V was clipped by 4 bases and J by 10 bases; unmatched bases: 12. CDR3 in amino acids: CASSSIRQGGDYTF. The DNA for the CDR3 is TGTGCCAGCAGTTCGATTAGACAGGGAGGCGACTACACCTTC.

This rearrangement joins TRBV12-3 or TRBV12-4 to TRBJ1-2; no definite D call. CDR3 size: 11 residues. V was shortened by 5 bases and J by 4 bases, with 5 bases between the two germline ends. CDR3 loop: CASSGGYGYTF. The CDR3 nucleotides read TGTGCCAGCAGTGGCGGCTATGGCTACACCTTC.